This TCR beta chain was profiled in a study of Graves' ophthalmopathy and Graves' hyperthyroidism. Study details: At the time of initial diagnosis and before any treatment, peripheral blood was collected.

Trimming at V came to 3 bases and at J to 2 bases, leaving 10 bases not matched to a gene. CDR3 length: 17 residues. CDR1 is LNHNV and CDR2 is YYDKDF in the germline V gene (reference sequence). For repertoire sequencing, the TCR beta CDR3 regions were amplified from RNA transcripts. First-round RT-PCR relied on HTBI primers, and a second-round multiplex PCR came next. TCRdb reprocessed the multiplex PCR reads via MiXCR and lists one record per CDR3 protein. The repertoire includes about 400,000 distinct CDR3 sequences, around 21% of them detected once, and 2.5% to 3.5% sits in the top ten. The PBMCs had their origin in 10 ml of fresh peripheral blood.

The TCR sequence derives from a young woman with stable Graves' hyperthyroidism. The sequenced material came from peripheral blood. The chain has TRBV15 and TRBJ1-3; TRBD1 matches at 7 bases. The CDR3 loop is CATSSQLGGGPGNTIYF. DNA of the CDR3: TGTGCCACCAGCAGCCAGCTTGGAGGGGGCCCTGGAAACACCATATATTTT. The variable domain in full, with the rest retrieved from reference TRBV15 and TRBJ1-3, is DAMVIQNPRYQVTQFGKPVTLSCSQTLNHNVMYWYQQKSSQAPKLLFHYYDKDFNNEADTPDNFQSRRPNTSFCFLDIRSPGLGDTAMYLCATSSQLGGGPGNTIYFGEGSWLTVV.